The present TCR beta chain was sequenced within a study of CD8 T cells in ankylosing spondylitis. Overall study findings and caveats: Disease-associated clones were CD8+ and fairly uncommon in peripheral blood. Within matched ankylosing spondylitis synovial fluid, disease-linked clones were reportedly significantly enriched. Eight highly homologous variants formed a TCR beta motif that appeared characteristic of ankylosing spondylitis blood.

The table lists this clonotype with many counts. The antigen is unknown. Quantitative molecular-barcoded 5'-RACE generated the TCR beta libraries. TCRdb re-called the 5' RACE reads with MiXCR, one entry per CDR3 protein. Among roughly 150,000 distinct CDR3 sequences listed, 30% to 40% were seen once. Trimming at V came to 3 bases and at J to 8 bases, leaving 7 bases not matched to a gene. The CDR3 runs 13 residues. CDR1 and CDR2 (germline): SQVTM, ANQGSEA. Material for sequencing was synovial fluid, either unsorted or a sorted T cell fraction (not recorded which). The chain couples TRBV29-1 to TRBJ2-3; 8 bases are shared with TRBD2. This receptor was obtained from a male donor with ankylosing spondylitis. The CDR3: CSVDFAGGPTQYF. The CDR3 nucleotides are TGCAGCGTTGATTTTGCGGGAGGCCCTACGCAGTATTTT.